This TCR beta chain was recorded in a study of blood T cell repertoires in COVID-19. Study at large: Acute-phase and convalescent COVID-19 samples originated in the United States, Italy and Spain.

Libraries were prepared by immunoSEQ multiplex PCR; TCRdb keeps only in-frame clonotypes and omits some of them. The sample lists about 64,000 clones, around 90% occurring once. Trimming took off 6 bases at V and 6 bases at J, with 8 bases between the two ends. The CDR3 sequence is 12 residues long. Self-reported history from a screening survey and questionnaire set each donor's cohort. The chain carries TRBV12-3 or TRBV12-4 and TRBJ2-2; possible D gene TRBD2, 5 bases. The clonotype comes from a woman aged 40-49 years who had recovered from COVID-19. The material sequenced was PBMCs or T cells enriched from blood (not recorded which). The CDR3: CASSSSAGELFF. The CDR3 DNA reads as TGTGCCAGCAGCAGTAGCGCCGGGGAGCTGTTTTTT.